Following are 11 T cell receptor beta chains from one sample sequenced in a study of shared clonotypes between healthy human individuals. The data were produced by immunoSEQ multiplex PCR, yet TCRdb's version contains in-frame clones alone and is incomplete. This sample has 750,000 to 1,000,000 clones; 90% to 95% occur once, and the top ten carry 24%. Naive-designated CD8 cells lacked CD45RO, were positively enriched for CCR7, and omitted terminally differentiated effector memory CD45RA+ cells. Sequenced material: naive CD8+ T cells sorted from blood. Receptors were obtained from a man aged 25 to 40 in good health.

The table lists this clone with a count of one. The rearrangement uses TRBV7-9 and TRBJ2-1, with 9 bases aligning to TRBD2. This CDR3 has 15 residues. CDR1 SEHNR and CDR2 FQNEAQ come from the germline V gene (reference sequence). The V segment lost 5 bases and the J segment 6 bases; nucleotides outside the gene matches: 8. The CDR3, as DNA: TGTGCCAGCAGCATCCTTAGCGGGAGCTTCAATGAGCAGTTCTTC. Translation: CASSILSGSFNEQFF.

The V call is TRBV27, the J call TRBJ1-5; D not certain. Trimming took 4 bases from V and 6 from J, leaving 7 bases between them. The CDR3 loop spans 12 amino acids. The germline CDR1 and CDR2 sequences are MNHEY and SMNVEV (reference sequence). This chain's CDR3 is CASSSLGQPQHF. CDR3 sequence (DNA): TGTGCCAGCAGTTCGTTAGGTCAGCCCCAGCATTTT.

Comment on this clone: This sample includes further DNA sequences coding for the same CDR3. V and J are TRBV13 and TRBJ2-1; D not resolved. The CDR3 consists of 15 residues. V lost 1 base and J 2 bases, leaving 9 bases between the germline ends. Per germline, CDR1 PRHDT and CDR2 FYEKMQ (reference sequence). CDR3 nucleotides: TGTGCCAGCAGCTTAGAGAGTGGGACCTACAATGAGCAGTTCTTC. This sequence encodes CASSLESGTYNEQFF.

This clone was recorded a few times. This rearrangement joins TRBV7-6 to TRBJ2-7; D gene unclear. The germline V gene encodes CDR1 SGHVS and CDR2 FNYEAQ. The CDR3 consists of 13 residues. Trimming pared 5 bases from V and 4 bases from J, leaving 12 bases between. The CDR3 nucleotides read TGTGCCAGCAGCCAAATGAGAGGTTACGAGCAGTACTTC. Translating it yields CASSQMRGYEQYF.

V and J are TRBV5-8 and TRBJ2-7; D is ambiguous. This CDR3 is built from 16 residues. Germline CDR1 SGHTS, CDR2 YDEGEE. V was clipped by 1 base and J by 2 bases, with 16 bases between them. CDR3 DNA sequence: TGTGCCAGCAGCTTGAGATGGTCCGTCAGGACCTACGAGCAGTACTTC. Its protein product is CASSLRWSVRTYEQYF.

This clone occurred once. This sample includes further DNA sequences coding for the same CDR3. The genes are TRBV30 and TRBJ2-7; 8 bases map to TRBD1. CDR1 and CDR2 (germline): GTSNPN, SVGIG (reference sequence). The CDR3 runs to 14 residues. Losses at the gene ends were 0 bases for V and 1 base for J; bases not matched to a gene: 2. The chain's CDR3 is CAWSVGTGSYEQYF. The CDR3 DNA reads TGTGCCTGGAGTGTTGGGACAGGTTCCTACGAGCAGTACTTC.

The V call is TRBV9, the J call TRBJ2-6; TRBD1 matches at 7 bases. This CDR3 region has 16 residues. V shed 3 bases, J shed 4 bases, and the junction held 7 bases outside the gene matches. Germline V gives CDR1 SGDLS, CDR2 YYNGEE. The CDR3 nucleotides read TGTGCCAGCAGCGCCGACAGGGTCGCGGGGGCCAACGTCCTGACTTTC. The encoded protein is CASSADRVAGANVLTF.

This chain joins TRBV7-9 and TRBJ1-1; D gene uncertain. The CDR3 is 15 amino acids. Between the trimmed V and J ends, which lost 5 bases and 2 bases, there was a span of 15 bases. CDR1 SEHNR and CDR2 FQNEAQ come from the germline V gene (reference sequence). The CDR3 loop reads CASSIPARGNTEAFF. The CDR3 DNA is TGTGCCAGCAGCATCCCTGCCCGGGGAAACACTGAAGCTTTCTTT.

This clone was counted once. This sequence joins TRBV7-9 and TRBJ2-4; no reliable D call. The V gene lost 3 bases and the J gene lost 8 bases, with 11 bases spanning the gap. Germline V gives CDR1 SEHNR, CDR2 FQNEAQ (reference sequence). The CDR3 totals 13 residues. The CDR3 bases are TGTGCCAGCAGCTTCCCAACTTCGGACATTCAGTACTTC. Amino acids: CASSFPTSDIQYF. The full variable domain, with the rest looked up from reference TRBV7-9 and TRBJ2-4, is DTGVSQNPRHKITKRGQNVTFRCDPISEHNRLYWYRQTLGQGPEFLTYFQNEAQLEKSRLLSDRFSAERPKGSFSTLEIQRTEQGDSAMYLCASSFPTSDIQYFGAGTRLSVL.

The V and J genes are TRBV27 and TRBJ2-2, with 12 bases lining up with TRBD2. J was trimmed by 4 bases and V by 11 bases; bases with no gene match: 8. This CDR3 region has 15 residues. CDR1 is MNHEY and CDR2 is SMNVEV in the germline V gene (reference sequence). The CDR3 reads CAPLRLAGVTGELFF. In DNA, the CDR3 is TGTGCCCCCCTTCGACTAGCGGGAGTCACCGGGGAGCTGTTTTTT.

CDR3 DNA: TGTGCGTCGGCATCCGTTGGGCTGTTCTTC. Its translation is CASASVGLFF. The chain recombines TRBV28 with TRBJ2-1; D is unclear. The V gene's germline CDR1 is MDHEN and CDR2 SYDVKM. The CDR3 totals 10 residues.